This record concerns one T cell receptor beta chain sequence. What it binds is unknown. Per germline, CDR1 LGHNT and CDR2 FRNRAP. Trimming removed 0 bases at V and 5 bases at J, with 10 bases between. This CDR3 is 14 amino acids long. The data were taken from a study of OX40 agonist ivuxolimab in advanced cancers. Data came from immunoSEQ multiplex PCR; TCRdb stores just in-frame clones and leaves some out. The repertoire consists of 30,000 to 40,000 clones, with around three quarters occurring once and the leading ten covering less than 30%. Study-level findings and limits: Blood T cells, both CD4+ and CD8+, expanded clonally by week 6 at 0.1 to 3.0 mg/kg.

Sequences were derived from CD4+ or CD8+ T cells sorted from blood, sampled in a trial of the OX40 agonist ivuxolimab. This sequence joins TRBV12-5 and TRBJ1-2, with D perhaps matching TRBD1 (5 bases). This sequence was found in an adult with an advanced solid tumor such as melanoma, head and neck, liver or kidney cancer. CDR3 loop: CASGLVPGKYGYTF. The CDR3 DNA is TGTGCTAGTGGTTTGGTTCCAGGGAAGTATGGCTACACCTTC.